The 16 T cell receptor beta chains below all came from one sample that was sequenced in a study of cytotoxic CD8 clonotypes in ibrutinib-treated CLL (dated by TCRdb to about 2021). Library preparation employed the immunoSEQ multiplex PCR assay. The immuneACCESS repertoire file appears here via TCRdb, limited to in-frame rearrangements. These files lack a portion of the clones; in checked studies, under half of the deficit traces to unresolved V genes, and the cause of the others is not known. This sample lists fewer than 45,000 clones; around 70% were detected once. The ten largest clones represent around 10% of the sample. The intended sense of this specimen's time point label: progressive disease on ibrutinib. Sequenced here: PBMCs, sampled at disease progression, from a patient treated with ibrutinib. The receptor set was obtained from a human donor with chronic lymphocytic leukemia.

The rearrangement links TRBV4-1 to TRBJ1-2; no clear D gene. The CDR3 loop spans 15 amino acids. The V and J ends lost 1 base and 3 bases respectively, with 12 bases between them. Germline V CDR1 and CDR2: MGHRA, YSYEKL. This chain's CDR3 is CASSQVGQRYYGYTF. CDR3 nucleotide sequence: TGCGCCAGCAGCCAAGTAGGGCAGCGTTACTATGGCTACACCTTC.

The rearrangement joins TRBV5-8 to TRBJ1-1; D is unclear. Trimming stripped 0 bases from V and 6 bases from J, with 21 bases between. CDR3 length: 17 amino acids. CDR1 is SGHTS and CDR2 is YDEGEE in the germline V gene. The CDR3 loop is CASSLGLGSRFYAEAFF. In nucleotides, the CDR3 is TGTGCCAGCAGCTTGGGGCTGGGGAGTCGATTTTACGCTGAAGCTTTCTTT.

The rearrangement joins TRBV7-3 to TRBJ2-3; D might be TRBD2 (5 bases). Germline values: CDR1 SGHTA, CDR2 FQGTGA. This CDR3 contains 13 residues. Trimming left V 3 bases short and J 5 bases short, with 9 bases between. For the CDR3, the DNA is TGTGCCAGCAGCTTGACTAAAGGAGATACGCAGTATTTT. Amino acids: CASSLTKGDTQYF.

This chain links TRBV6-1 with TRBJ1-2; the D gene is possibly TRBD1 (6 bases). Germline lookup yields CDR1 MNHNS and CDR2 SASEGT. The CDR3 runs to 15 residues. V lost 4 bases, J lost 6 bases, and 18 bases lay in between. DNA of the CDR3: TGTGCCAGCAGTGTTACAGGGTCGGGAGTTGATGGCTACACCTTC. This codes for CASSVTGSGVDGYTF.

The chain joins TRBV25-1 to TRBJ2-5, with 11 bases identical to TRBD1. The DNA end is a closer match to TRBJ2-7, so the J assignment may be wrong. This CDR3 has 15 amino acids. Germline V gives CDR1 MGHDK, CDR2 SYGVNS. CDR3 sequence reads: CASSESRDRGYEQYF. The CDR3 DNA sequence: TGTGCCAGCAGTGAATCACGGGACAGGGGGTACGAGCAGTACTTC.

The V call is TRBV5-1, the J call TRBJ2-3; D possibly corresponds to TRBD2 (5 bases). The CDR3 runs to 14 residues. The germline gives CDR1 SGHRS, CDR2 YFSETQ. V shed 7 bases and J shed 3 bases, with 15 bases lying between them. CDR3 nucleotide sequence: TGCGCCAGCGGCCGTGGGGAGTGGACAGATACGCAGTATTTT. Its translation is CASGRGEWTDTQYF.

The chain carries TRBV28 and TRBJ1-2; no reliable D call. This CDR3 is 14 amino acids long. V was cut by 5 bases and J by 4 bases, with 14 bases left in between. Looked up from germline, CDR1 is MDHEN and CDR2 is SYDVKM. The CDR3 region is CASSTTGSTYGYTF. CDR3 in DNA: TGTGCCAGCAGTACCACCGGGTCCACCTATGGCTACACCTTC.

V is TRBV27 and J is TRBJ2-3; 13 bases are shared with TRBD2. V trimming: 7 bases; J trimming: 6 bases; junction bases outside the gene matches: 13. Looked up from germline, CDR1 is MNHEY and CDR2 is SMNVEV (reference sequence). This CDR3 has 17 amino acids. In DNA, the CDR3 is TGTGCCAGCACATCCCTACCGGGACTAGCGGGGCGGGATACGCAGTATTTT. It specifies CASTSLPGLAGRDTQYF.

This chain links TRBV7-3 with TRBJ1-5; D possibly corresponds to TRBD1 (5 bases). The CDR3 sequence is 13 residues long. Germline CDR1 and CDR2: SGHTA and FQGTGA. Trimming stripped 5 bases from V and 7 bases from J, with 12 bases between. CDR3 DNA sequence: TGTGCCAGCAGCGATGGGGCCGGGCAGCCCCAGCATTTT. Translation gives CASSDGAGQPQHF.

This clone was detected once. The chain recombines TRBV19 with TRBJ1-1, with a tentative D call TRBD1 (5 bases). CDR1 is LNHDA and CDR2 is SQIVND in the germline V gene (reference sequence). V shed 6 bases and J shed 4 bases, with 15 bases lying between them. The CDR3 extends over 14 amino acids. CDR3 in DNA: TGTGCCAGTAGGCGCGCCGATGGGGGCACTGAAGCTTTCTTT. Translation gives CASRRADGGTEAFF. The variable domain in full, with the rest retrieved from reference TRBV19 and TRBJ1-1, is DGGITQSPKYLFRKEGQNVTLSCEQNLNHDAMYWYRQDPGQGLRLIYYSQIVNDFQKGDIAEGYSVSREKKESFPLTVTSAQKNPTAFYLCASRRADGGTEAFFGQGTRLTVV.

The chain is built from TRBV20-1 and TRBJ2-1; D is unclear. The length of the CDR3 is 10 residues. Trimming pared 1 base from V and 9 bases from J, leaving 4 bases between. CDR1 and CDR2 (germline): DFQATT, SNEGSKA (reference sequence). CDR3: CSARVGEQFF. The CDR3, as DNA: TGCAGTGCTAGAGTGGGTGAGCAGTTCTTC.

This clone has more than one count but fewer than ten. This rearrangement joins TRBV18 to TRBJ1-4; TRBD1 is a possible D gene (5 bases). Germline lookup yields CDR1 KGHSH and CDR2 LQKENI. Trimming stripped 3 bases from V and 8 bases from J, with 16 bases between. The CDR3 runs 15 residues. The DNA for the CDR3 is TGTGCCAGCTCACCGCGGGGACCCACGGCAGAAAAACTGTTTTTT. Its protein is CASSPRGPTAEKLFF. The full variable domain, completed using reference TRBV18 and TRBJ1-4, is NAGVMQNPRHLVRRRGQEARLRCSPMKGHSHVYWYRQLPEEGLKFMVYLQKENIIDESGMPKERFSAEFPKEGPSILRIQQVVRGDSAAYFCASSPRGPTAEKLFFGSGTQLSVL.

This rearrangement joins TRBV6-5 to TRBJ2-7, with 7 bases lining up with TRBD2. The V and J ends lost 2 bases and 4 bases, in that order; junction bases with no gene match: 5. Germline V gives CDR1 MNHEY, CDR2 SVGAGI. The CDR3 totals 14 residues. CDR3 in amino acids: CASSYGGVVYEQYF. CDR3 nucleotides: TGTGCCAGCAGTTACGGGGGGGTAGTATACGAGCAGTACTTC.

The chain couples TRBV9 to TRBJ2-1; the match to TRBD2 covers 12 bases. Per germline, CDR1 SGDLS and CDR2 YYNGEE. This CDR3 is 16 amino acids long. V trimming: 0 bases; J trimming: 6 bases; junction bases outside the gene matches: 4. The CDR3 DNA is TGTGCCAGCAGCGTAGTGGCTAGCGGGGGGGCCAATGAGCAGTTCTTC. This translates into CASSVVASGGANEQFF. Using reference TRBV9 and TRBJ2-1 for the parts outside the CDR3, the full variable domain is DSGVTQTPKHLITATGQRVTLRCSPRSGDLSVYWYQQSLDQGLQFLIQYYNGEERAKGNILERFSAQQFPDLHSELNLSSLELGDSALYFCASSVVASGGANEQFFGPGTRLTVL.

The sample holds a few counts of this clone. This rearrangement joins TRBV30 to TRBJ1-4; no clear D gene. Per germline, CDR1 GTSNPN and CDR2 SVGIG (reference sequence). V lost 0 bases and J 10 bases, leaving 21 bases between the germline ends. The CDR3 loop spans 16 amino acids. CDR3 DNA sequence: TGTGCCTGGAGTGTACTCACGGGTAGCAAGGTGGGAAAACTGTTTTTT. Residues: CAWSVLTGSKVGKLFF.

The chain joins TRBV18 to TRBJ2-2; 9 bases line up with TRBD1. The J segment lost 6 bases and the V segment lost 5 bases, leaving 13 bases of the junction unmatched. The CDR3 is 17 residues long. Germline V gene lookup returns CDR1 KGHSH and CDR2 LQKENI. The CDR3, as DNA: TGTGCCAGCTCATCGAGTCCTGGAAGACAGGGGGCCGGGGAGCTGTTTTTT. It specifies CASSSSPGRQGAGELFF. The full variable domain, rest sourced from reference TRBV18 and TRBJ2-2, is NAGVMQNPRHLVRRRGQEARLRCSPMKGHSHVYWYRQLPEEGLKFMVYLQKENIIDESGMPKERFSAEFPKEGPSILRIQQVVRGDSAAYFCASSSSPGRQGAGELFFGEGSRLTVL.